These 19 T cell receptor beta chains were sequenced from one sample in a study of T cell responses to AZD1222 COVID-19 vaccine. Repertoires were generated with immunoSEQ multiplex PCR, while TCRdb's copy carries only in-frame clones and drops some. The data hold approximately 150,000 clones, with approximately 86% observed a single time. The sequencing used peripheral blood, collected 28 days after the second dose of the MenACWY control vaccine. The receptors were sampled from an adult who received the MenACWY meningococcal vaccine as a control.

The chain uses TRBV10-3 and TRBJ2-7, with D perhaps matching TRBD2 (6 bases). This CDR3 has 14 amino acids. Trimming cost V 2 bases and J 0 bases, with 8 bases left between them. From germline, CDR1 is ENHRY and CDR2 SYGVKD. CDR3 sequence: CAISEIGSSYEQYF. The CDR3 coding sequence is TGTGCCATCAGTGAGATCGGGAGCTCCTACGAGCAGTACTTC.

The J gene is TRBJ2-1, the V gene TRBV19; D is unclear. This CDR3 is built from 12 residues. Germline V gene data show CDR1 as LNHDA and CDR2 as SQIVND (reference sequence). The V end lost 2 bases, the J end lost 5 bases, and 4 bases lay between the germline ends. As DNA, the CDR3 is TGTGCCAGTAGTATAATCAACAATGAGCAGTTCTTC. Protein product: CASSIINNEQFF.

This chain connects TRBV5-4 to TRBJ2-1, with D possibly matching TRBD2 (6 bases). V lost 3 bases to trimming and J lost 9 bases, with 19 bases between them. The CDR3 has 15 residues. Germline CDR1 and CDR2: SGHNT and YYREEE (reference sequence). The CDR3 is CASSSQFGSSAEQFF. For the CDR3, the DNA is TGTGCCAGCAGCTCCCAATTCGGGAGTTCGGCTGAGCAGTTCTTC.

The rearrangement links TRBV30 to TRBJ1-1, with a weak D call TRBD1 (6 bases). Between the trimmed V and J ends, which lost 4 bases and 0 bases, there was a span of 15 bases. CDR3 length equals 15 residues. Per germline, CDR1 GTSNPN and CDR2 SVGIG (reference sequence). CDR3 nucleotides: TGTGCCTGGAAGGAGAGAGACAGGATGAACACTGAAGCTTTCTTT. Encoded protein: CAWKERDRMNTEAFF.

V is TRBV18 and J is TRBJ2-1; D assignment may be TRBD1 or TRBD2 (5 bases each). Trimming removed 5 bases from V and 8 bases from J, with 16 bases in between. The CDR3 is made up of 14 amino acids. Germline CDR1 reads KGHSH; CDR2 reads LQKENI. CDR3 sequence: CASSWAVRDDEQFF. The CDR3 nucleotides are TGTGCCAGCTCATGGGCGGTCCGGGACGATGAGCAGTTCTTC.

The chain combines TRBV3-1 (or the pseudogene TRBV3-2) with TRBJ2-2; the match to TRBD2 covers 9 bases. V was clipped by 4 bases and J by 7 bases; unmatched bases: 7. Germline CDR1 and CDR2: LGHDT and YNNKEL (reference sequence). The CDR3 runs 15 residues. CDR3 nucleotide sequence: TGTGCCAGCAGCCGGCAGCGGGAGGTCGTCGGGGAGCTGTTTTTT. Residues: CASSRQREVVGELFF.

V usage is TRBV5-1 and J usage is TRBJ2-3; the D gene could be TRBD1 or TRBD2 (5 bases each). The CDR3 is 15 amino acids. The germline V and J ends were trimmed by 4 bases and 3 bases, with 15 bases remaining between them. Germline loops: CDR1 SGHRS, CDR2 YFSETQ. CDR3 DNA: TGCGCCAGCAGCCCCCGGGACGTGGAAACAGATACGCAGTATTTT. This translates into CASSPRDVETDTQYF.

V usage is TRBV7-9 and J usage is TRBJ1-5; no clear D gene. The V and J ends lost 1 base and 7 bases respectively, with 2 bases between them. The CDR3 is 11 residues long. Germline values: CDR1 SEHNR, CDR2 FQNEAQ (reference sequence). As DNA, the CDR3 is TGTGCCAGCAGCTTAGGACAGCCCCAGCATTTT. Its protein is CASSLGQPQHF. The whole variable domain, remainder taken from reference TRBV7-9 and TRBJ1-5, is DTGVSQNPRHKITKRGQNVTFRCDPISEHNRLYWYRQTLGQGPEFLTYFQNEAQLEKSRLLSDRFSAERPKGSFSTLEIQRTEQGDSAMYLCASSLGQPQHFGDGTRLSIL.

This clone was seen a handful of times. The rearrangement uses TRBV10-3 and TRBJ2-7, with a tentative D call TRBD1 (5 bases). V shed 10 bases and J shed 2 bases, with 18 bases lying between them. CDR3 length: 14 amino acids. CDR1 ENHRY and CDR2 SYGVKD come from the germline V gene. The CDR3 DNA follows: TGTGCCACTGGGAAGTCGCAGGGAACCTACGAGCAGTACTTC. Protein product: CATGKSQGTYEQYF.

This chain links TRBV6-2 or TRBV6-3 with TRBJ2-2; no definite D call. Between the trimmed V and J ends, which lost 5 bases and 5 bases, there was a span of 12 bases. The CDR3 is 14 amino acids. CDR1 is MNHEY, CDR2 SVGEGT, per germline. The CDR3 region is CASSPEVVTGELFF. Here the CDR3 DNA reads TGTGCCAGCAGTCCGGAAGTGGTTACCGGGGAGCTGTTTTTT.

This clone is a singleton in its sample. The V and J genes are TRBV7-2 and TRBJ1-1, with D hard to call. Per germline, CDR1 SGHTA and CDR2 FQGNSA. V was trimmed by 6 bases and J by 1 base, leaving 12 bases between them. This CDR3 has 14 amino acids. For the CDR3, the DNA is TGTGCCAGCAGGCAAACCCCCCAGAACACTGAAGCTTTCTTT. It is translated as CASRQTPQNTEAFF.

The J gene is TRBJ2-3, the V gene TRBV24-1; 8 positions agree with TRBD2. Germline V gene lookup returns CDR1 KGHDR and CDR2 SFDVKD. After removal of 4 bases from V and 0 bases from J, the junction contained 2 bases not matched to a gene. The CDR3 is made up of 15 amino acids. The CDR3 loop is CATSETSASTDTQYF. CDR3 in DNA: TGTGCCACCAGTGAGACTAGCGCGAGCACAGATACGCAGTATTTT.

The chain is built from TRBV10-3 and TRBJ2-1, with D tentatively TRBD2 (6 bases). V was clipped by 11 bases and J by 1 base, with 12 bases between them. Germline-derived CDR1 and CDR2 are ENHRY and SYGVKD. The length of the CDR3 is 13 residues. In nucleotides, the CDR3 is TGTGCCGCTTCTGGGGGGTCCTACAATGAGCAGTTCTTC. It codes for CAASGGSYNEQFF.

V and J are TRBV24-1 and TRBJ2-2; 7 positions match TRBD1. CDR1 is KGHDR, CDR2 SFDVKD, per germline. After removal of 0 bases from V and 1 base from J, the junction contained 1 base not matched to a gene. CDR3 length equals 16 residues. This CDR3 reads CATSDLNRGNTGELFF. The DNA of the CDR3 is TGTGCCACCAGTGATTTGAACAGGGGGAACACCGGGGAGCTGTTTTTT.

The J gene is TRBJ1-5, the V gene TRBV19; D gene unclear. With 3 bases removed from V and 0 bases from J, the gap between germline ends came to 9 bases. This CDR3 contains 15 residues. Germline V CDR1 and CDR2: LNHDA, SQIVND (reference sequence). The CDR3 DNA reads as TGTGCCAGTAGTATCAGAGGGTCTAGCAATCAGCCCCAGCATTTT. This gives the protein CASSIRGSSNQPQHF.

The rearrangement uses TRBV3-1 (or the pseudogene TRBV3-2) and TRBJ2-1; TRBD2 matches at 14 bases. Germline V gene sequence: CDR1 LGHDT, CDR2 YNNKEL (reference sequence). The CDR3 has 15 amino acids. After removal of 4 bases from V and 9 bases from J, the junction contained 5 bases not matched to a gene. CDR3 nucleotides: TGTGCCAGCAGCCTCGGGACTAGCGGGAGACTTGAGCAGTTCTTC. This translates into CASSLGTSGRLEQFF.

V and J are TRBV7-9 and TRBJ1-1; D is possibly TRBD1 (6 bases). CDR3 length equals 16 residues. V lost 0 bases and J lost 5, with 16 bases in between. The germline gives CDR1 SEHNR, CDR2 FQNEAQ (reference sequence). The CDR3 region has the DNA TGTGCCAGCAGCTTAGCTAAGGGGGGTGGCCTTACTGAAGCTTTCTTT. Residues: CASSLAKGGGLTEAFF. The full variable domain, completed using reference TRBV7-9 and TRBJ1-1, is DTGVSQNPRHKITKRGQNVTFRCDPISEHNRLYWYRQTLGQGPEFLTYFQNEAQLEKSRLLSDRFSAERPKGSFSTLEIQRTEQGDSAMYLCASSLAKGGGLTEAFFGQGTRLTVV.

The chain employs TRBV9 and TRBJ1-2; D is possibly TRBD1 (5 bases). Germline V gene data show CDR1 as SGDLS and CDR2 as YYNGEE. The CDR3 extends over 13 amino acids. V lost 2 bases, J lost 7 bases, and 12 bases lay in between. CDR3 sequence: CASSVYPGGGYTF. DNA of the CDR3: TGTGCCAGCAGCGTTTACCCTGGGGGTGGCTACACCTTC.

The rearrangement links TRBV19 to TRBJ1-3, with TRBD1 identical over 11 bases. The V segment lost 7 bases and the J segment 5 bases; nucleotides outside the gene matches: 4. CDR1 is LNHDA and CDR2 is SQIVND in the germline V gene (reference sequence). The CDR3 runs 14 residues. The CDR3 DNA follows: TGTGCCAGTACCGGGACAGGGGGAAGAAACACCATATATTTT. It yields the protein CASTGTGGRNTIYF.